This entry describes one T cell receptor beta chain. No antigen is known for it. CD8 cells classed as naive were CD45RO-negative and positively selected for CCR7, excluding terminally differentiated effector memory CD45RA+ cells. Everyone who donated was a Caucasian adult who lived in Nashville, Tennessee. The data were produced by immunoSEQ multiplex PCR, yet TCRdb's version contains in-frame clones alone and is incomplete. The data hold millions of clones, with about 95% observed a single time. The sample originates from a study of shared clonotypes between healthy human individuals. Study results and caveats: Generation probability values for non-shared clonotypes were lower than those for clonotypes shared by all four donors.

Looked up from germline, CDR1 is SGDLS and CDR2 is YYNGEE. With 3 bases clipped from V and 5 bases from J, the junction kept 8 bases outside the gene matches. The CDR3 totals 15 residues. The sequenced sample was naive CD8+ T cells sorted from blood. The chain recombines TRBV9 with TRBJ2-5; TRBD2 matches 9 bases. The clonotype comes from a man aged 18 to 29 in good health. DNA for the CDR3: TGTGCCAGCAGCGATAGCGGGGGTGATGGGGAGACCCAGTACTTC. Amino acid sequence: CASSDSGGDGETQYF.